Below, 12 T cell receptor beta chains from the same sample are listed, as sequenced in a study of identical twins (dated by TCRdb to about 2016). Library construction relied on 5' RACE. The sequencer listed for this sample is Illumina HiSeq 2000. TCRdb reprocessing: public reads trimmed at Q25 with fastp, clones called with MiXCR, in-frame beta chains kept. Rows matching on CDR3 protein sequence are summarized as one entry with the most common DNA and genes. The sample data list about 700,000 distinct CDR3 sequences, and around 6% of these were observed just once. The biggest ten clones account for 1.5% to 2% of the sample. The sequencing sample was made of naive T cells sorted from blood. Taken with the paper, the label for cell subset or site translates to: cells isolated with a human naive T-cell isolation kit. Source of these receptors: a young man in good health.

V usage is TRBV19 and J usage is TRBJ2-3; weak D call: TRBD1 (5 bases). The V end lost 2 bases, the J end lost 6 bases, and 9 bases lay between the germline ends. The CDR3 loop spans 13 amino acids. Germline-derived CDR1 and CDR2 are LNHDA and SQIVND (reference sequence). CDR3 amino acids: CASSIMGPDTQYF. CDR3 DNA: TGTGCCAGTAGTATAATGGGGCCCGATACGCAGTATTTT.

This clonotype was observed many times. This chain uses TRBV6-6 with TRBJ2-1; perhaps TRBD2 as D (6 bases). Germline CDR1 MNHNY, CDR2 SVGAGI (reference sequence). The CDR3 has 12 residues. The ends were cut back, 8 bases at V and 5 bases at J, with 10 bases in the middle. The CDR3 DNA follows: TGTGCCAGCCGGGAGCCCAACAATGAGCAGTTCTTC. This sequence encodes CASREPNNEQFF.

This chain connects TRBV7-2 to TRBJ2-7; 10 bases line up with TRBD1. The CDR3 loop spans 15 amino acids. The junction had 3 bases not matched to a gene; V was cut back by 3 bases and J by 1 base. CDR1 and CDR2 (germline): SGHTA, FQGNSA. CDR3 nucleotides: TGTGCCAGCAGCTTTTCGGGACAGGGGTCCTACGAGCAGTACTTC. It translates to CASSFSGQGSYEQYF.

This clonotype was counted a few times. The gene calls are TRBV11-1 and TRBJ2-4; tentatively, D is TRBD1 (8 bases). CDR3 size: 20 residues. The germline V and J ends were trimmed by 7 bases and 0 bases, with 28 bases remaining between them. CDR1 is SGHAT and CDR2 is FQDESV in the germline V gene (reference sequence). The CDR3 bases are TGTGCCAGCACCCTCCCGGGGGGCAGGGGGCTGGTAGGAGCCAAAAACATTCAGTACTTC. Translation gives CASTLPGGRGLVGAKNIQYF.

This clonotype has only a few counts. CDR3 DNA: TGTGCCAGCAGTTTATCTTCCCTAGCGGGAGGCCTGAACACCGGGGAGCTGTTTTTT. Translated: CASSLSSLAGGLNTGELFF. The chain carries TRBV27 and TRBJ2-2; TRBD2 agrees at 11 bases. CDR1 and CDR2 (germline): MNHEY, SMNVEV (reference sequence). V trimming: 0 bases; J trimming: 1 base; junction bases outside the gene matches: 7. This CDR3 is 19 amino acids long.

In this sample, this clonotype turned up many times. The V call is TRBV12-3 or TRBV12-4, the J call TRBJ2-1, with TRBD2 as a possible D gene (6 bases). The CDR3 spans 15 residues. V dropped 8 bases and J dropped 2 bases, with 16 bases sitting between them. The CDR3 loop reads CASSPGGLTYNEQFF. The DNA for the CDR3 is TGTGCCAGCTCCCCCGGGGGACTTACCTACAATGAGCAGTTCTTC.

This clonotype was found many times. The V call is TRBV5-1, the J call TRBJ2-1; D uncertain. Germline CDR1 is SGHRS and CDR2 is YFSETQ. The CDR3 is 13 residues long. V was clipped by 5 bases and J by 5 bases, with 11 bases between them. CDR3 protein: CASRLTENNEQFF. CDR3 sequence (DNA): TGCGCCAGCAGGTTAACAGAGAACAATGAGCAGTTCTTC. Based on the CDR3 plus reference TRBV5-1 and TRBJ2-1, the full variable domain is KAGVTQTPRYLIKTRGQQVTLSCSPISGHRSVSWYQQTPGQGLQFLFEYFSETQRNKGNFPGRFSGRQFSNSRSEMNVSTLELGDSALYLCASRLTENNEQFFGPGTRLTVL.

This clonotype has ten or more counts. This sequence joins TRBV7-2 and TRBJ2-4; D gene unclear. Germline-derived CDR1 and CDR2 are SGHTA and FQGNSA. This CDR3 has 13 residues. Trimming cost V 1 base and J 5 bases, with 6 bases left between them. DNA for the CDR3: TGTGCCAGCAGCTTAGTCCCGGAAAACATTCAGTACTTC. Translation gives CASSLVPENIQYF.

This clonotype was counted a few times. The chain is built from TRBV4-3 and TRBJ2-5, with TRBD1 identical over 7 bases. V lost 4 bases and J lost 5; bases outside the gene matches: 13. Germline values: CDR1 LGHNA, CDR2 YSLEER. CDR3 size: 16 residues. The CDR3 is CASSRPTGMKSETQYF. The CDR3 bases are TGCGCCAGCAGCCGGCCGACAGGGATGAAATCGGAGACCCAGTACTTC.

This clonotype was recorded at least ten times. V usage is TRBV29-1 and J usage is TRBJ2-5; tentatively, D is TRBD2 (5 bases). Trimming took off 7 bases at V and 4 bases at J, with 10 bases between the two ends. The germline V gene encodes CDR1 SQVTM and CDR2 ANQGSEA. CDR3 length equals 11 residues. The CDR3 loop is CSAGGRETQYF. The DNA of the CDR3 is TGCAGCGCCGGTGGGAGAGAGACCCAGTACTTC.

This clonotype was seen ten or more times. This chain connects TRBV24-1 to TRBJ2-7, with TRBD2 matching over 12 bases. This CDR3 spans 15 amino acids. Germline CDR1 and CDR2: KGHDR and SFDVKD. The V gene end was trimmed by 9 bases and the J gene end by 2 bases; junction bases not matched to a gene: 7. For the CDR3, the DNA is TGTGCCACCCCCTCACGACTAGCGGGAGCCTACGAGCAGTACTTC. It translates to CATPSRLAGAYEQYF.

This clonotype was seen ten or more times. The chain combines TRBV15 with TRBJ2-2; tentative D call: TRBD1 (6 bases). Germline lookup yields CDR1 LNHNV and CDR2 YYDKDF (reference sequence). The V gene lost 9 bases and the J gene lost 0 bases, with 11 bases spanning the gap. This CDR3 is built from 14 residues. Here the CDR3 DNA reads TGTGCCACGAGGGACACCCCGAACACCGGGGAGCTGTTTTTT. It translates to CATRDTPNTGELFF. The entire variable domain, with the rest obtained from reference TRBV15 and TRBJ2-2, is as follows: DAMVIQNPRYQVTQFGKPVTLSCSQTLNHNVMYWYQQKSSQAPKLLFHYYDKDFNNEADTPDNFQSRRPNTSFCFLDIRSPGLGDTAMYLCATRDTPNTGELFFGEGSRLTVL.